The subject of this entry is one T cell receptor (delta chain). What this receptor recognizes is not known. Within one base of it there is no much larger clone, and no base qualities were kept. RNA was isolated using the RNeasy mini kit, and reverse transcription was performed with Superscript III. CDR3 amplicons were produced by multiplex PCR using pooled V-gene forward primers and a constant-region reverse primer with Illumina adaptor overhangs. After gel purification, the amplicons were indexed with Nextera index primers during approximately 8 additional PCR cycles and then purified using AMPure XP beads. Sequencing of libraries was performed on an Illumina MiSeq using paired-end 250 bp reads, dual indexing and a roughly 20% PhiX spike-in. The paper's data handling went like this. FastQC was used to quality check the reads, while ea-utils fastq-join merged the TRG read pairs. IMGT/HighV-QUEST was used to annotate the sequences, only productive sequences with an unambiguous V-gene assignment were kept, and clonotypes were defined as sequences sharing an identical CDR3 sequence. Downstream analysis used VDJtools 1.1.1, tcR 2.2.3, Treemap and vegan Shannon diversity in R 3.4.4. Identical DNA sequences were merged into single rows after TCRdb reprocessed the public reads with CATT. It is TCRdb's table, rather than the study itself, that gives the V and J calls and clone size. This sample is represented by about 73,000 delta-chain clones; around 30% of them were singletons. Of the sample, about 0.26% is held by the ten largest clones.

Thymic samples were depleted of alphabeta T cells, then CD3+ TCRVdelta1+ TCRVdelta2- thymocytes were FACS-sorted. A purity of roughly 98% to 99.6% was achieved for sorted Vdelta1+ thymocytes. The thymic specimens were obtained from 7 to 9 paediatric patients, aged about 5 days to 15 months, who were having corrective cardiac surgery. After the thymic tissue was dispersed, mononuclear cells were isolated using a Histopaque-1077 density gradient. Staining used anti-TCRVdelta1 clone TS8.2, anti-TCRVdelta2 clone B6, anti-CD3 clone HIT3a and anti-TCRalphabeta clone IP26 antibodies. The source of the sample is a study of Vδ1+ human thymocytes (dated by TCRdb to about 2018). Regarding the complete study: The study characterised mRNA-level TRG and TRD CDR3 repertoires of highly purified Vdelta1+ thymocytes from young children as a data resource. The multiplex-based CDR3 amplicon strategy had previously been validated against 5'RACE-based CDR3 amplicon generation methods.

The CDR3 covers 26 residues, taking in both the cysteine and the phenylalanine. Kept here is only the CDR3 DNA, which spans 78 bases and is read in frame from base 1. The germline V gene supplies CDR1 TSWWSYY and CDR2 QGS. V is pruned by 3 bases and J by 2 bases, leaving 37 bases of the junction without a gene match. Paper-wide results and their limitations: Donors did not cluster by age or sex, so the analyses were not stratified by age or sex. The thymic TRG and TRD repertoires appeared highly polyclonal, with Gaussian CDR3 length distributions, in contrast to the oligoclonal repertoires of peripheral blood. Numerous TRG clonotypes were shared among donors (up to about 6.9x10^3), while TRD repertoires were essentially private (a maximum of about 120 shared). Because unexpected Vdelta2 sequences could lead to misinterpretation of bulk repertoire data, the authors recommended using highly purified populations and validating at the single-cell level. Although sort purity was high, about 22% of thymic TRD sequences were Vdelta2 (with a few Vdelta3), in contrast to the peripheral blood Vdelta1+ controls.

The receptor chain draws on TRDV1 and TRDJ1, with TRDD3 matching 9 junction bases. Sample: Vdelta1+ gamma-delta thymocytes from the thymus. The cell subset or site label for this specimen denotes: FACS-sorted CD3+ TCRalphabeta- TCRVdelta1+ TCRVdelta2- thymocytes. The origin of this receptor is a boy under two years old who had congenital heart surgery. The sequenced DNA is TGTGCTCTTGGGGACCGTGGTCTCCCCCCAACCACCGGACGCAGGGGATACGCATTTTTTACCGATAAACTCATCTTT. Translated, it gives CALGDRGLPPTTGRRGYAFFTDKLIF.